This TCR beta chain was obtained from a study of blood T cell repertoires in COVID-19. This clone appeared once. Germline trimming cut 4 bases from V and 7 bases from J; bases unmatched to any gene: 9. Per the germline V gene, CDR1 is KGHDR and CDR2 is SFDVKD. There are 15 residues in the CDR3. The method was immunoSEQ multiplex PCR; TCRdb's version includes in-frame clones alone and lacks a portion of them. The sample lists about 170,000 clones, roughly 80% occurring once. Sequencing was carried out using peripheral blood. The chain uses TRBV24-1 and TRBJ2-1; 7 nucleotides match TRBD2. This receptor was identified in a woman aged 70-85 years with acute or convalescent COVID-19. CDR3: CATSELLARKNEQFF. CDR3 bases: TGTGCCACCAGTGAACTACTAGCGCGAAAGAATGAGCAGTTCTTC.